This T cell receptor (beta chain) was recorded in a study of cytomegalovirus exposure and HLA in healthy donors. The protocol was immunoSEQ multiplex PCR, while the TCRdb copy is restricted to in-frame clones and leaves out a portion. This table has roughly 200,000 clones, approximately 78% appearing once. The donors were members of the validation cohort comprising roughly 130 subjects, separate from the roughly 680-subject first cohort. The CDR3 contains 14 residues. Germline CDR1 reads KGHSH; CDR2 reads LQKENI. Trimming removed 3 bases at V and 1 base at J, with 9 bases between. The chain recombines TRBV18 with TRBJ1-1, with D unresolved. This TCR was sampled from a woman aged 25 to 39 in good health and CMV-seronegative. The sequenced material came from PBMCs. CDR3 in amino acids: CASSPPVSNTEAFF. DNA of the CDR3: TGTGCCAGCTCACCTCCGGTCTCGAACACTGAAGCTTTCTTT.